One and the same sample provided the 2 T cell receptor beta chains below, sequenced in a study of cytomegalovirus exposure and HLA in healthy donors. The PCR had 60 Vbeta and 13 Jbeta primers. Profiling relied on immunoSEQ multiplex PCR, and the TCRdb table lists in-frame clones only, not all of them. Of under 150,000 clones listed, roughly 79% are singletons. The sample was PBMCs. These receptors all come from a woman between 18 and 29 years old in good health and CMV-seronegative.

The J gene is TRBJ2-1, the V gene TRBV6-6, with 10 bases identical to TRBD1. Germline assignment: CDR1 MNHNY and CDR2 SVGAGI (reference sequence). V lost 6 bases and J lost 8; bases outside the gene matches: 10. The CDR3 extends over 15 amino acids. The CDR3 region has the DNA TGTGCCAGCAGCCGAACGGACAGGGGGGTCGATGAGCAGTTCTTC. Its translation is CASSRTDRGVDEQFF.

This rearrangement joins TRBV30 to TRBJ1-3, with a possible D match to TRBD1 (5 bases). There are 13 residues in the CDR3. The germline V gene has CDR1 GTSNPN and CDR2 SVGIG (reference sequence). V shed 2 bases and J shed 3 bases, with 8 bases lying between them. CDR3 region: CAWSQGFGNTIYF. Here the CDR3 DNA reads TGTGCCTGGAGTCAGGGCTTTGGAAACACCATATATTTT.